The T cell receptor beta chain under discussion was sequenced for a study of CD8 T cell repertoires and HIV-1 epitope variants. Looking at the study overall: Enriched T cells were co-cultured with equal autologous T cell-negative cells.

The CDR3 is made up of 13 amino acids. Trimming at V came to 7 bases and at J to 1 base, leaving 3 bases not matched to a gene. Germline CDR1 reads SGHTA; CDR2 reads FQGNSA. Assay: immunoSEQ multiplex PCR; the TCRdb copy retains only in-frame clones and omits some. The sample shows several thousand clones, 60% to 70% of them seen only once. As to this clone: Its matching antigen is unknown.

The chain is built from TRBV7-2 and TRBJ1-1; 7 bases match TRBD1. Sequencing used cultured CD8+ T cells derived from PBMCs. This clonotype originated in a male donor with HIV. The CDR3 spells CASTWDRNTEAFF. The CDR3 coding sequence is TGTGCCAGCACCTGGGACAGGAACACTGAAGCTTTCTTT.